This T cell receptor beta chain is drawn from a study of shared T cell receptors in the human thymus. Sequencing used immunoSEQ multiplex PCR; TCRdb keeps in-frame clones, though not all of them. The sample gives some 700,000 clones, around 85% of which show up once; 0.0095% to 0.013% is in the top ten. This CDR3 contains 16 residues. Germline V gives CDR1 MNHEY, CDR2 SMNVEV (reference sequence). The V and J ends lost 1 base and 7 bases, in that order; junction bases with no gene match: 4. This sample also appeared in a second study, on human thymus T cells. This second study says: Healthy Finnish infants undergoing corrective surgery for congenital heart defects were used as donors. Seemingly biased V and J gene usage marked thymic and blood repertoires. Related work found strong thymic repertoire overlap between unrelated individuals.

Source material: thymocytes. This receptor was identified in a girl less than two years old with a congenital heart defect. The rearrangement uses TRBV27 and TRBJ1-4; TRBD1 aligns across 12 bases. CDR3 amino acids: CASSLLGQGAGEKLFF. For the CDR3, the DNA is TGTGCCAGCAGTTTATTGGGACAGGGGGCGGGTGAAAAACTGTTTTTT.